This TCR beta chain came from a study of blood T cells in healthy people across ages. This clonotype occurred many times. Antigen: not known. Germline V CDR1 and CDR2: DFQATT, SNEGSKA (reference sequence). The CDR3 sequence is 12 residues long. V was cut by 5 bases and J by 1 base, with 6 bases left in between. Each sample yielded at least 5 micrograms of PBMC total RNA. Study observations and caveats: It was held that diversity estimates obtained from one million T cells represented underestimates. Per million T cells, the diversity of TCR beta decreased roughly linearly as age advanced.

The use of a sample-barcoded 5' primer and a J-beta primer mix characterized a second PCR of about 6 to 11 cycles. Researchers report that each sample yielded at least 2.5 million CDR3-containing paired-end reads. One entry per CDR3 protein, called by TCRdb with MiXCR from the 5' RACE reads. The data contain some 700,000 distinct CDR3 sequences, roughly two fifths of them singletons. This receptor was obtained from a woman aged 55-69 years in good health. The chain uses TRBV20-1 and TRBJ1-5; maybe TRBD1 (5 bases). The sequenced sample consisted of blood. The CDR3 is CSAGDSNQPQHF. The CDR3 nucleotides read TGCAGTGCTGGGGACAGCAATCAGCCCCAGCATTTT.